A single sample is the source of the 29 T cell receptor beta chains below, sequenced in a study of cytomegalovirus exposure and HLA in healthy donors. Vbeta (60) and Jbeta (13) primers were used in the PCR. The repertoire was sequenced with immunoSEQ multiplex PCR; TCRdb's copy has only in-frame clones and lacks some. The sample holds some 190,000 clones, roughly 80% seen once. Specimen: PBMCs. The receptors stem from a male donor in good health and CMV-seronegative.

On this clone: An end of the junction differs from the germline gene, which may be a read error. V gene TRBV5-4 combines with J gene TRBJ1-1; no firm D call. CDR1 and CDR2 from the germline V gene are SGHNT and YYREEE (reference sequence). This CDR3 comprises 14 residues. In DNA form, the CDR3 reads TGTGCCGGCAGCTATTCGGTGGTGAACACTGAAGCTTTCTTT. This sequence encodes CAGSYSVVNTEAFF.

CDR3 amino acids: CASSLEGGPTYNEQFF. DNA of the CDR3: TGTGCCAGCAGCTTGGAAGGGGGACCTACCTACAATGAGCAGTTCTTC. The chain employs TRBV5-6 and TRBJ2-1, with D perhaps TRBD1 (6 bases). The length of the CDR3 is 16 residues. The germline V gene has CDR1 SGHDT and CDR2 YYEEEE. Trimming cost V 0 bases and J 2 bases, with 12 bases left between them.

The chain recombines TRBV19 with TRBJ1-3; TRBD1 is a possible D gene (5 bases). The CDR3 consists of 16 residues. From germline, CDR1 is LNHDA and CDR2 SQIVND (reference sequence). V lost 7 bases and J lost 0, with 16 bases in between. Here the CDR3 reads CASMGTTVSSGNTIYF. The CDR3 nucleotides read TGTGCCAGTATGGGAACGACAGTCAGCTCTGGAAACACCATATATTTT.

V gene TRBV14 combines with J gene TRBJ2-5, with 10 positions matching TRBD1. Per the germline V gene, CDR1 is SGHDN and CDR2 is FVKESK. V shed 4 bases, J shed 1 base, and the junction held 3 bases outside the gene matches. The CDR3 covers 15 residues. CDR3 residues: CASSRTGGIQETQYF. The CDR3 region has the DNA TGTGCCAGCAGCCGGACAGGGGGTATCCAAGAGACCCAGTACTTC.

The CDR3 bases are TGTGCCAGCAGTTACTACGGCGGGAGGGAGACCCAGTACTTC. Its translation is CASSYYGGRETQYF. The V call is TRBV6-5, the J call TRBJ2-5; 8 nucleotides line up with TRBD2. After removal of 1 base from V and 5 bases from J, the junction contained 3 bases not matched to a gene. The CDR3 spans 14 residues. Germline CDR1 is MNHEY and CDR2 is SVGAGI.

V and J are TRBV12-5 and TRBJ1-1; 8 bases map to TRBD1. Germline CDR1 is LGHNT and CDR2 is FRNRAP. The CDR3 has 12 amino acids. V trimming: 7 bases; J trimming: 6 bases; junction bases outside the gene matches: 4. In DNA, the CDR3 is TGTGCTAGTGTCAGGGGGCGGGCTGAAGCTTTCTTT. Its translation is CASVRGRAEAFF.

V usage is TRBV28 and J usage is TRBJ2-5, with TRBD1 as a possible D gene (6 bases). V lost 6 bases, J lost 5 bases, and 16 bases lay in between. The length of the CDR3 is 14 residues. Germline CDR1 is MDHEN and CDR2 is SYDVKM. The CDR3 nucleotides read TGTGCCAGCAGATCCGGGACACGGCTTGAGACCCAGTACTTC. This sequence encodes CASRSGTRLETQYF.

The J gene is TRBJ1-2, the V gene TRBV5-1; 7 nucleotides line up with TRBD1. V lost 3 bases to trimming and J lost 4 bases; unmatched junction nucleotides: 3. The CDR3 runs to 13 residues. Germline loops: CDR1 SGHRS, CDR2 YFSETQ. The chain's CDR3 is CASSWPGGYGYTF. The CDR3 DNA follows: TGCGCCAGCAGCTGGCCAGGGGGCTATGGCTACACCTTC. The full variable domain, its missing parts supplied by reference TRBV5-1 and TRBJ1-2, is KAGVTQTPRYLIKTRGQQVTLSCSPISGHRSVSWYQQTPGQGLQFLFEYFSETQRNKGNFPGRFSGRQFSNSRSEMNVSTLELGDSALYLCASSWPGGYGYTFGSGTRLTVV.

This chain uses TRBV5-4 with TRBJ1-2, with D unclear. Germline V CDR1 and CDR2: SGHNT, YYREEE (reference sequence). V lost 1 base and J 5 bases, leaving 18 bases between the germline ends. The CDR3 is 16 amino acids. CDR3: CASSLRSRSVIYGYTF. The CDR3 nucleotides are TGTGCCAGCAGCTTGCGGTCCCGATCCGTTATTTATGGCTACACCTTC. Complete variable domain (other parts from reference TRBV5-4 and TRBJ1-2): ETGVTQSPTHLIKTRGQQVTLRCSSQSGHNTVSWYQQALGQGPQFIFQYYREEENGRGNFPPRFSGLQFPNYSSELNVNALELDDSALYLCASSLRSRSVIYGYTFGSGTRLTVV.

The chain recombines TRBV5-1 with TRBJ1-1, with TRBD1 identical over 8 bases. In germline, CDR1 is SGHRS, CDR2 YFSETQ. The CDR3 loop spans 13 amino acids. V was pared by 7 bases and J by 5 bases, with 7 bases of the junction left unmatched. CDR3 nucleotides: TGCGCCAGCGCTGACAGGGGTGGGACTGAAGCTTTCTTT. Translated, it gives CASADRGGTEAFF.

The chain recombines TRBV2 with TRBJ2-3, with D uncertain. CDR1 and CDR2 (germline): SNHLY, FYNNEI. The V end was cut by 1 base, the J end by 3 bases, with 11 bases between. This CDR3 comprises 15 residues. CDR3 nucleotides: TGTGCCAGCAGTGAAGGCGAGATACGAACAGATACGCAGTATTTT. It yields the protein CASSEGEIRTDTQYF.

This rearrangement joins TRBV19 to TRBJ1-6; the match to TRBD1 covers 7 bases. V was pared by 9 bases and J by 5 bases, with 10 bases of the junction left unmatched. This CDR3 has 15 residues. Germline CDR1 and CDR2: LNHDA and SQIVND (reference sequence). The CDR3 coding sequence is TGTGCCAGCGCCGCCCACGACAGGGATAATTCACCCCTCCACTTT. This encodes CASAAHDRDNSPLHF. The variable domain in full, completed from reference TRBV19 and TRBJ1-6, reads DGGITQSPKYLFRKEGQNVTLSCEQNLNHDAMYWYRQDPGQGLRLIYYSQIVNDFQKGDIAEGYSVSREKKESFPLTVTSAQKNPTAFYLCASAAHDRDNSPLHFGNGTRLTVT.

This clone was picked up a small number of times. This rearrangement joins TRBV4-1 to TRBJ1-5; tentatively, D is TRBD1 (6 bases). This CDR3 spans 15 amino acids. Germline V lookup: CDR1 MGHRA, CDR2 YSYEKL. Trimming took off 5 bases at V and 3 bases at J, with 14 bases between the two ends. CDR3 DNA sequence: TGCGCCAGCAGCGTGCAGGGGTTAATCAATCAGCCCCAGCATTTT. Its protein product is CASSVQGLINQPQHF.

The chain combines TRBV7-2 with TRBJ2-7, with D tentatively TRBD2 (6 bases). The CDR3 length is 14 residues. Germline assignment: CDR1 SGHTA and CDR2 FQGNSA. Trimming took 6 bases from V and 5 from J, leaving 17 bases between them. The CDR3 DNA follows: TGTGCCAGCAGGACACCCATGGGAGGCCACGAGCAGTACTTC. Translating it yields CASRTPMGGHEQYF. The complete variable domain, with remaining parts taken from reference TRBV7-2 and TRBJ2-7, reads GAGVSQSPSNKVTEKGKDVELRCDPISGHTALYWYRQSLGQGLEFLIYFQGNSAPDKSGLPSDRFSAERTGGSVSTLTIQRTQQEDSAVYLCASRTPMGGHEQYFGPGTRLTVT.

The chain joins TRBV6-5 to TRBJ2-5, with a possible D match to TRBD1 (5 bases). This CDR3 region has 14 residues. V was shortened by 8 bases and J by 11 bases, with 24 bases between the two germline ends. Germline values: CDR1 MNHEY, CDR2 SVGAGI. In DNA form, the CDR3 reads TGTGCCAGCTGGGGCAGCTTCCCCCCCTACGGGCAGTACTTC. Residues: CASWGSFPPYGQYF.

The chain couples TRBV7-2 to TRBJ2-3; 11 bases match TRBD2. In germline, CDR1 is SGHTA, CDR2 FQGNSA. After removal of 0 bases from V and 3 bases from J, the junction contained 8 bases not matched to a gene. CDR3 length equals 18 residues. The CDR3 protein is CASSLAPPLAGGTDTQYF. CDR3 DNA: TGTGCCAGCAGCTTAGCGCCCCCCCTAGCGGGGGGAACAGATACGCAGTATTTT.

This clone was counted once. The genes are TRBV6-6 and TRBJ2-5; 13 nucleotides align to TRBD2. V gave up 5 bases and J gave up 2 bases; unmatched junction bases: 2. CDR3 length: 15 amino acids. In germline, CDR1 is MNHNY, CDR2 SVGAGI (reference sequence). The CDR3 coding sequence is TGTGCCAGCAGTCGGACTAGCGGGGGACAAGAGACCCAGTACTTC. It yields the protein CASSRTSGGQETQYF.

V gene TRBV5-1 combines with J gene TRBJ2-1, with 11 bases that match TRBD1. The V and J ends lost 3 bases and 6 bases, in that order; junction bases with no gene match: 2. CDR3 size: 14 residues. Germline V gene data show CDR1 as SGHRS and CDR2 as YFSETQ. The DNA for the CDR3 is TGCGCCAGCAGCTCGGGACAGGGGGGCAATGAGCAGTTCTTC. This sequence encodes CASSSGQGGNEQFF.

This clone was counted a few times. The junction shows a germline mismatch at one end, possibly a read error. The V gene is TRBV7-7, the J gene TRBJ2-7, with 9 bases aligning to TRBD1. This CDR3 region has 13 residues. The germline CDR1 and CDR2 sequences are SSHAT and FNYEAQ (reference sequence). The CDR3 loop is CASSPDRGYEQYF. Written as DNA, the CDR3 is TGTGCTAGCAGCCCGGACAGGGGATACGAGCAGTACTTC.

The chain has TRBV6-1 and TRBJ2-2; 9 bases fit TRBD1. The germline V gene has CDR1 MNHNS and CDR2 SASEGT. The CDR3 totals 14 residues. Trimming at V came to 6 bases and at J to 7 bases, leaving 6 bases not matched to a gene. The CDR3 DNA reads as TGTGCCAGCAGACGGACAGGGGCGGGCGGGGAGCTGTTTTTT. The encoded protein is CASRRTGAGGELFF.

Written as DNA, the CDR3 is TGTGCCAGCAGGGGAGCGGGGGGGTTCGAGCAGTACTTC. As protein: CASRGAGGFEQYF. V and J are TRBV6-5 and TRBJ2-7, with 10 bases that match TRBD2. This CDR3 spans 13 amino acids. With V trimmed by 6 bases and J by 6 bases, 5 bases remained unmatched. Germline CDR1 MNHEY, CDR2 SVGAGI.

The rearrangement joins TRBV6-1 to TRBJ1-2, with D perhaps TRBD1 (6 bases). The CDR3 loop spans 13 amino acids. Germline CDR1 MNHNS, CDR2 SASEGT. The germline V and J ends were trimmed by 4 bases and 3 bases, with 9 bases remaining between them. The CDR3 sequence is CASSAGTHYGYTF. Written as DNA, the CDR3 is TGTGCCAGCAGTGCCGGGACACACTATGGCTACACCTTC.

V gene TRBV19 combines with J gene TRBJ1-5; 7 bases are shared with TRBD1. In germline, CDR1 is LNHDA, CDR2 SQIVND (reference sequence). V lost 10 bases to trimming and J lost 0 bases; unmatched junction nucleotides: 9. The CDR3 covers 15 residues. The CDR3 DNA reads as TGTGCCACCTTACAGGGGACTCCTAGCAATCAGCCCCAGCATTTT. This translates into CATLQGTPSNQPQHF.

Only one count was recorded for this clone. The rearrangement links TRBV4-3 to TRBJ2-5; TRBD1 matches at 9 bases. Germline CDR1 LGHNA, CDR2 YSLEER. CDR3 length equals 15 residues. J lost 4 bases, V lost 1 base, and 4 bases had no gene match. The CDR3 DNA sequence: TGCGCCAGCAGCCAAGGCAGACAGGGGGTAGAGACCCAGTACTTC. As protein: CASSQGRQGVETQYF.

The V call is TRBV10-3, the J call TRBJ1-3; 7 bases align to TRBD1. V shed 6 bases, J shed 2 bases, and the junction held 7 bases outside the gene matches. Germline assignment: CDR1 ENHRY and CDR2 SYGVKD. This CDR3 has 15 amino acids. CDR3 in amino acids: CAISLETGTGNTIYF. The CDR3 DNA reads TGTGCCATCAGCCTCGAGACAGGGACTGGAAACACCATATATTTT.

The CDR3 coding sequence is TGTGCCAGTAGTTACTACAGGGGATCCGATGAAAAACTGTTTTTT. Translation: CASSYYRGSDEKLFF. The J gene is TRBJ1-4, the V gene TRBV19; 7 bases are a match to TRBD1. Germline V lookup: CDR1 LNHDA, CDR2 SQIVND (reference sequence). Trimming took 5 bases from V and 6 from J; bases not matched to a gene: 9. The CDR3 spans 15 residues.

The rearrangement links TRBV30 to TRBJ2-2, with D possibly TRBD1 on 5 matching bases. V was trimmed by 2 bases and J by 7 bases, leaving 14 bases between them. This CDR3 has 14 amino acids. CDR1 and CDR2 from the germline V gene are GTSNPN and SVGIG (reference sequence). The CDR3 DNA sequence: TGTGCCTGGAGTAGTCTGGGGCGAGGCGGGGAGCTGTTTTTT. Amino acids: CAWSSLGRGGELFF.

The chain combines TRBV6-1 with TRBJ2-1; 12 bases agree with TRBD2. The ends lost 2 bases at V and 10 bases at J; junction bases unmatched: 6. Germline CDR1 MNHNS, CDR2 SASEGT. The CDR3 has 15 amino acids. The CDR3 is CASSELAGGLLEQFF. DNA of the CDR3: TGTGCCAGCAGTGAACTAGCGGGGGGGCTTTTGGAGCAGTTCTTC.

V and J are TRBV7-8 and TRBJ1-5; TRBD1 might be the D (5 bases). The CDR3 runs to 16 residues. Trimming took off 2 bases at V and 7 bases at J, with 18 bases between the two ends. Per germline, CDR1 SGHVS and CDR2 FQNEAQ. The CDR3 region has the DNA TGTGCCAGCAGCTTAAATGTTGAATGGGGGGAGCAGCCCCAGCATTTT. The encoded protein is CASSLNVEWGEQPQHF.